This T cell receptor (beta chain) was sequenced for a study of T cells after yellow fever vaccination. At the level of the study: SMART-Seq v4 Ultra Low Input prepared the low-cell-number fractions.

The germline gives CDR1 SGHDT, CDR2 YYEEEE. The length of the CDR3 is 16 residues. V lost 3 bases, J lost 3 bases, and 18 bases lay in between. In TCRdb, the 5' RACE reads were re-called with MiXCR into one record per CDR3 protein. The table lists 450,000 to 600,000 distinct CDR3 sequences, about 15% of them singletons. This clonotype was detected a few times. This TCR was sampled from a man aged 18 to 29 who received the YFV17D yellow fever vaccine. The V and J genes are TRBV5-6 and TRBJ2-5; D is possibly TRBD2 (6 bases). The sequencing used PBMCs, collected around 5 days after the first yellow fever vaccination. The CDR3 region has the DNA TGTGCCAGCAGCTGGGGAGGTGGGGGACTCGAAGAGACCCAGTACTTC. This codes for CASSWGGGGLEETQYF.